This TCR beta chain is from a study of blood T cell repertoires in COVID-19. Assay: immunoSEQ multiplex PCR; the TCRdb copy retains only in-frame clones and omits some. The table shows some 380,000 clones, with around 87% occurring only once. Grouping used clinical history reported by participants in a survey and questionnaire. V dropped 0 bases and J dropped 5 bases, with 8 bases sitting between them. This CDR3 comprises 12 residues. The germline gives CDR1 SQVTM, CDR2 ANQGSEA. The source material was PBMCs or T cells enriched from blood (not recorded which). The J gene is TRBJ2-7, the V gene TRBV29-1; D might be TRBD2 (6 bases). The source is a man younger than 40 who had recovered from COVID-19. The CDR3 DNA reads TGCAGCGTTGAAGATCCGGGGGACGAGCAGTACTTC. Protein sequence: CSVEDPGDEQYF.